The sequence of this T cell receptor beta chain was determined in a study of OX40 agonist ivuxolimab in advanced cancers. Overall study context: Patients' therapy was ivuxolimab, an antibody that acts as an agonist of OX40 (CD134). Patients assigned to dose escalation were diagnosed with hepatocellular carcinoma, melanoma, renal cell or head and neck cancer. One hepatocellular carcinoma and a couple of cutaneous melanoma patients partially responded.

Whole-study results and caveats: Relatively little clonal expansion, among the lowest observed, appeared in partial responders at 0.1-3.0 mg/kg.

Using immunoSEQ multiplex PCR, the repertoire was profiled, and TCRdb retains in-frame clones only, with some absent. Among approximately 72,000 clones listed, 70% to 90% were seen once. J lost 4 bases, V lost 4 bases, and 5 bases had no gene match. The CDR3 has 15 amino acids. Germline V lookup: CDR1 ENHRY, CDR2 SYGVKD. As concerns this clone: What it recognizes is unknown.

The specimen was CD4+ or CD8+ T cells sorted from blood, collected in a trial of the OX40 agonist ivuxolimab. The sequence was collected from an adult with an advanced solid tumor such as melanoma, head and neck, liver or kidney cancer. V is TRBV10-3 and J is TRBJ1-1; TRBD1 matches at 11 bases. CDR3 sequence: CAISGPGQGATEAFF. The CDR3 DNA is TGTGCCATCAGTGGCCCAGGACAGGGGGCCACTGAAGCTTTCTTT.